This TCR beta chain was profiled in a study of T cells after yellow fever vaccination. Study findings and constraints: The secondary response showed a weaker magnitude and a faster peak, day 5 versus 15. Booster sampling recovered most clones from primary vaccination (nearly 98% CD4, just over 85% CD8). Some clonotypes, a small share, were shared between CD4 and CD8 compartments.

One entry per CDR3 protein, called by TCRdb with MiXCR from the 5' RACE reads. The sample includes some 350,000 distinct CDR3 sequences, more than 5.5% of them seen just once. This clonotype appeared many times. Its antigen remains unidentified. Here the sequenced sample was PBMCs, taken 5 days after the yellow fever booster vaccination. This receptor was obtained from a man under 40 who received the YFV17D yellow fever vaccine.

CDR3 protein: CARPGDNHYEQYF. In nucleotides, the CDR3 is TGTGCCAGACCAGGGGACAACCACTACGAGCAGTACTTC. This chain uses TRBV7-3 with TRBJ2-7; D might be TRBD1 (6 bases). Germline CDR1 SGHTA, CDR2 FQGTGA. The CDR3 covers 13 residues. V was pared by 9 bases and J by 3 bases, with 15 bases between.